The clone carrying this T cell receptor beta chain was counted only a few times. TCRdb ran MiXCR on the RT-PCR reads and lists one entry per CDR3 protein. The data show more than 550,000 distinct CDR3 sequences, over 12% seen once. Trimming took 3 bases from V and 1 from J, leaving 9 bases between them. The CDR3 extends over 15 amino acids. This receptor was obtained from a female donor in good health, serving as a healthy control. Sequencing was carried out using memory CD4+ T cells from blood. This chain links TRBV12-3 or TRBV12-4 with TRBJ2-2; D gene uncertain. The CDR3 loop is CASSLPSGNTGELFF. The CDR3 nucleotides read TGTGCCAGCAGTTTGCCCTCTGGGAACACCGGGGAGCTGTTTTTT.